One and the same sample provided the 8 T cell receptor beta chains below, sequenced in a study of cytomegalovirus exposure and HLA in healthy donors. The PCR had 60 Vbeta and 13 Jbeta primers. Sequenced by immunoSEQ multiplex PCR; TCRdb stores in-frame clones only, minus some. The data show around 130,000 clones, 84% seen once. The sequenced sample consisted of PBMCs. All receptors derive from a woman between 18 and 29 years old in good health and CMV-seropositive.

As regards this clone: At one of its ends the junction is not consistent with the germline gene, which may arise from a read error. The chain has TRBV7-7 and TRBJ1-5; D not resolved. CDR1 is SSHAT, CDR2 FNYEAQ, per germline (reference sequence). This CDR3 has 16 residues. The CDR3, as DNA: TGTGCTAGCACCCCGAGGTCGGGGTCTAGCAATCAGCCCCAGCATTTT. Its translation is CASTPRSGSSNQPQHF.

The chain is built from TRBV30 and TRBJ2-3, with a weak D call TRBD2 (5 bases). CDR1 and CDR2 from the germline V gene are GTSNPN and SVGIG (reference sequence). V was clipped by 0 bases and J by 4 bases, with 11 bases between them. The CDR3 covers 14 residues. As DNA, the CDR3 is TGTGCCTGGAGTGTCCTAGCTATCGCAGATACGCAGTATTTT. Protein: CAWSVLAIADTQYF.

The chain employs TRBV10-1 and TRBJ1-1; D may be TRBD1 (5 bases). The germline V and J ends were trimmed by 4 bases and 3 bases, with 9 bases remaining between them. This CDR3 has 13 residues. From germline, CDR1 is WNHNN and CDR2 SYGVQD (reference sequence). CDR3 sequence: CASSGQGYTEAFF. The CDR3 coding sequence is TGCGCCAGCAGTGGTCAGGGCTACACTGAAGCTTTCTTT.

The sample holds a few counts of this clone. V is TRBV5-4 and J is TRBJ1-3, with 12 bases matching TRBD1. The CDR3 has 18 residues. After removal of 4 bases from V and 2 bases from J, the junction contained 10 bases not matched to a gene. Germline V gene data show CDR1 as SGHNT and CDR2 as YYREEE (reference sequence). The CDR3 DNA sequence: TGTGCCAGCAGCCGTTCCGGGACAGGGGGCTTCGCTGGAAACACCATATATTTT. Translating it yields CASSRSGTGGFAGNTIYF.

The chain is built from TRBV29-1 and TRBJ2-5; weak D call: TRBD2 (5 bases). The ends were cut back, 7 bases at V and 3 bases at J, with 15 bases in the middle. In germline, CDR1 is SQVTM, CDR2 ANQGSEA. The CDR3 length is 13 residues. The CDR3: CSALAVGEETQYF. CDR3 DNA: TGCAGCGCCCTCGCCGTGGGAGAAGAGACCCAGTACTTC.

The V call is TRBV6-1, the J call TRBJ2-5, with 9 bases lining up with TRBD1. The assigned J gene may be wrong: the sequence end matches TRBJ2-7 better. The CDR3 loop spans 16 amino acids. Per germline, CDR1 MNHNS and CDR2 SASEGT. The CDR3 bases are TGTGCCAGCAGTGAATTTTCGGGACAGGGAGGTAGCGAGCAGTACTTC. It encodes CASSEFSGQGGSEQYF.

The gene calls are TRBV28 and TRBJ2-5; D might be TRBD1 (6 bases). The J call may be incorrect, as the DNA end agrees better with TRBJ2-7. The CDR3 has 14 residues. Germline CDR1 reads MDHEN; CDR2 reads SYDVKM. CDR3 sequence (DNA): TGTGCCAGCAGTTTAACCGGACAGTACTACGAGCAGTACTTC. Amino acid sequence: CASSLTGQYYEQYF.

This clone was observed a single time. The chain has TRBV6-5 and TRBJ2-5, with D possibly TRBD2 on 5 matching bases. Germline assignment: CDR1 MNHEY and CDR2 SVGAGI. The CDR3 loop spans 12 amino acids. The V end lost 4 bases, the J end lost 7 bases, and 10 bases lay between the germline ends. The CDR3 protein is CASSSGEGTQYF. CDR3 DNA: TGTGCCAGCAGTTCTGGCGAGGGGACCCAGTACTTC.